These T cell receptor beta chains were read from a single sample in a study of regulatory T cells in long-lasting Graves disease. Each CDR3 protein is one row after TCRdb ran MiXCR on the multiplex PCR reads. The data contain around 460,000 distinct CDR3 sequences, around a fifth of them seen just once; the ten biggest clones take up 10% to 15%. Sequencing was performed on peripheral blood mononuclear cells (PBMCs), taken when the disease was refractory, from a patient treated with antithyroid drugs. All receptors derive from a female donor with Graves disease. CDR3s include the opening cysteine and the closing phenylalanine or tryptophan. D genes are given only for firm matches. Clone size is shown for a subset of rows, as once, few, many or a class of expanded clone.

-	TRBV28	TRBJ2-5	many	12	TGTGCCAGCAGTACCGAGGCGGAGACCCAGTACTTC	CASSTEAETQYF
-	TRBV2	TRBJ1-6	few	16	TGTGCCAGCAGGGGAGGGCCCGGGGGATGGAATTCACCCCTCCACTTT	CASRGGPGGWNSPLHF
TRBD1	TRBV5-4	TRBJ1-4	-	14	TGTGCCAGCAGCTTGGAAGGGACAGGAGATGAACTGTTTTTT	CASSLEGTGDELFF
-	TRBV6-1	TRBJ1-1	-	13	TGTGCCAGCAGAGGACGTGTGAACACTGAAGCTTTCTTT	CASRGRVNTEAFF
-	TRBV6-1	TRBJ1-1	many	11	TGTGCCAGCACCTCCGGCACTGAAGCTTTCTTT	CASTSGTEAFF
TRBD1	TRBV7-9	TRBJ1-1	few	13	TGTGCCAGCACAAGAACAGGGGACACTGAAGCTTTCTTT	CASTRTGDTEAFF
TRBD1	TRBV9	TRBJ2-5	many	14	TGTGCCAGCAGCGCCCGGACAGGGGAAGAGACCCAGTACTTC	CASSARTGEETQYF
-	TRBV7-4	TRBJ1-5	-	18	TGTGCCAGCAGCTTAGCAAGCGGGGACGGTTATAGCAATCAGCCCCAGCATTTT	CASSLASGDGYSNQPQHF
-	TRBV6-5	TRBJ2-7	many	13	TGTGCCAGCAGTCCCTCGGGTATCGGCGAGCAGTACTTC	CASSPSGIGEQYF
TRBD1	TRBV19	TRBJ1-5	-	15	TGTGCCAGTAGTACTGGACAGGGGGTTAATCAGCCCCAGCATTTT	CASSTGQGVNQPQHF
TRBD2	TRBV9	TRBJ2-7	-	14	TGTGCCAACAGCGACAGCGGGAGTATCGACGAGCAGTACTTC	CANSDSGSIDEQYF
-	TRBV6-9	TRBJ1-6	many	13	TGTGCCAGCAGTTACGGGGTTAATTCACCCCTCCACTTT	CASSYGVNSPLHF
-	TRBV7-9	TRBJ2-2	-	15	TGTGCCAGCAGCTTACATGGACTGAACACCGGGGAGCTGTTTTTT	CASSLHGLNTGELFF
-	TRBV5-5	TRBJ1-2	many	13	TGTGCCAGCAGCCACTCTGAGGGGATGAGCTACACCTTC	CASSHSEGMSYTF
-	TRBV6-9	TRBJ2-2	-	16	TGTGCCAGCAGTTACCCAACGGGGCTCGGCACCGGGGAGCTGTTTTTT	CASSYPTGLGTGELFF
-	TRBV28	TRBJ1-1	many	15	TGTGCCAGCAGTTTATCTGGGGAAGGGGCTCATGAAGCTTTCTTT	CASSLSGEGAHEAFF
-	TRBV6-1	TRBJ2-7	many	12	TGTGCCAGCCGGGACATCTCAACCGAGCAGTACTTC	CASRDISTEQYF
-	TRBV20-1	TRBJ1-2	few	13	TGCAGTGCTAGGGAGGGAGGGTACTATGGCTACACCTTC	CSAREGGYYGYTF
-	TRBV28	TRBJ1-2	many	13	TGTGCCAGCAGTTTTTTGGGATCTTGGGGCTACACCTTC	CASSFLGSWGYTF
-	TRBV9	TRBJ1-2	-	15	TGTGCCAGCAGCGTAGGTCGGGAAGCTAACTATGGCTACACCTTC	CASSVGREANYGYTF
TRBD2	TRBV9	TRBJ2-7	-	16	TGTGCCAGCAGCGCGGGACTAGATGGCCCTATCTACGAGCAGTACTTC	CASSAGLDGPIYEQYF
TRBD1	TRBV7-9	TRBJ1-1	few	17	TGTGCCAGCAGCTTAGGAACAGGGGAAGGAATGAACACTGAAGCTTTCTTT	CASSLGTGEGMNTEAFF
-	TRBV9	TRBJ2-2	few	17	TGTGCCAGCAGCGTAGGAGGCGGGCAGGGCTTGGCCGGGGAGCTGTTTTTT	CASSVGGGQGLAGELFF
-	TRBV28	TRBJ2-5	many	13	TGTGCCAGCCGCGAGGGGGGGCAAGAGACCCAGTACTTC	CASREGGQETQYF
-	TRBV5-1	TRBJ1-5	few	14	TGCGCCAGCAGTCCCTTAGGCCCCGATCAGCCCCAGCATTTT	CASSPLGPDQPQHF
TRBD2	TRBV10-3	TRBJ2-7	many	14	TGTGCCATCAGTCTAGCGGGAGGGCAGAACGAGCAGTACTTC	CAISLAGGQNEQYF
-	TRBV4-3	TRBJ1-2	-	14	TGCGCCAGCAGCCAAGATCTGGAAAGGGGAGGCTACACCTTC	CASSQDLERGGYTF
-	TRBV19	TRBJ1-5	few	15	TGTGCCAGTAGTATACCCAGTCATAGCAATCAGCCCCAGCATTTT	CASSIPSHSNQPQHF
-	TRBV27	TRBJ1-1	-	15	TGTGCCAGCAGTTTTCACGGGGGACGGAACACTGAAGCTTTCTTT	CASSFHGGRNTEAFF
-	TRBV7-2	TRBJ2-7	many	15	TGTGCCAGCAGTAGTGGGGGTTACAGCTCCTACGAGCAGTACTTC	CASSSGGYSSYEQYF
TRBD1	TRBV28	TRBJ1-1	many	13	TGTGCCAGCAGGCACACAGGGGGCACTGAAGCTTTCTTT	CASRHTGGTEAFF
TRBD1	TRBV29-1	TRBJ2-2	-	12	TGCAGCGCTGGGACAGGGCCCGGGGAGCTGTTTTTT	CSAGTGPGELFF
-	TRBV9	TRBJ2-7	many	14	TGTGCCAGCAGCGTAGCCCTCGGCTCCTACGAGCAGTACTTC	CASSVALGSYEQYF
-	TRBV11-2	TRBJ2-7	-	15	TGTGCCAGCAGCTTAGTCTATGTTTCCTCCTACGAGCAGTACTTC	CASSLVYVSSYEQYF
-	TRBV20-1	TRBJ2-5	many	14	TGCAGTGCTAGATGGGGGGGCTGGGGAGAGACCCAGTACTTC	CSARWGGWGETQYF
-	TRBV3-1	TRBJ2-6	few	14	TGTGCCAGCAGCCAAGGAACTGGGGCCAACGTCCTGACTTTC	CASSQGTGANVLTF
TRBD1	TRBV20-1	TRBJ2-2	-	14	TGCAGTGCCACCACAGGGGCAAACACCGGGGAGCTGTTTTTT	CSATTGANTGELFF
-	TRBV30	TRBJ2-7	few	14	TGTGCCTGGGTTCGGGACCTAAGCTCCTACGAGCAGTACTTC	CAWVRDLSSYEQYF